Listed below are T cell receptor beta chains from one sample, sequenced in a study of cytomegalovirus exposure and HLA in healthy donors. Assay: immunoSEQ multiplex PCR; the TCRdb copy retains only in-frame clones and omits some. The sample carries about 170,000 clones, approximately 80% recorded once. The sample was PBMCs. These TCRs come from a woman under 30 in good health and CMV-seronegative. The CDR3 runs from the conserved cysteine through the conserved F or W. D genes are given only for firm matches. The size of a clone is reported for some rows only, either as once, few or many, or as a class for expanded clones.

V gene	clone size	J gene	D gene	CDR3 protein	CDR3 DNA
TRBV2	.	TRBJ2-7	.	CASSEGAPAYEQYF	TGTGCCAGCAGTGAAGGGGCCCCGGCCTACGAGCAGTACTTC
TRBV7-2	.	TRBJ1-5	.	CASKKIVDGNQPQHF	TGTGCCAGCAAGAAAATTGTAGATGGCAATCAGCCCCAGCATTTT
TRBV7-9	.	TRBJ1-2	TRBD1	CASSPGQAPMHSYTF	TGTGCCAGCAGCCCCGGACAGGCTCCCATGCATAGCTACACCTTC
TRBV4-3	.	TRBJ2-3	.	CASSQETGSGTQYF	TGCGCCAGCAGCCAAGAGACAGGAAGCGGTACGCAGTATTTT
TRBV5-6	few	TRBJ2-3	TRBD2	CASSLEGLAGADTQYF	TGTGCCAGCAGCTTGGAGGGACTAGCGGGGGCAGATACGCAGTATTTT
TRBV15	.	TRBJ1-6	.	CATSRGSRVWNSPLHF	TGTGCCACCAGCAGAGGTAGCAGGGTATGGAATTCACCCCTCCACTTT
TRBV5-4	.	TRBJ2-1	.	CASSTRQGLYNEQFF	TGTGCCAGCAGCACGCGTCAGGGGCTCTACAATGAGCAGTTCTTC
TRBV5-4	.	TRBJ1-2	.	CASSTLGRYGYTF	TGTGCCAGCAGCACCTTGGGGCGCTATGGCTACACCTTC
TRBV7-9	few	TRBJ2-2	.	CASSFSGNTGELFF	TGTGCCAGCAGCTTCTCAGGGAACACCGGGGAGCTGTTTTTT
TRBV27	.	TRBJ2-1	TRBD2	CASRDLAGSNEQFF	TGTGCCAGCAGAGATCTAGCGGGGAGCAATGAGCAGTTCTTC
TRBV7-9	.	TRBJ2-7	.	CASSLVSSSYEQYF	TGTGCCAGCAGCTTAGTTTCTTCTTCCTACGAGCAGTACTTC
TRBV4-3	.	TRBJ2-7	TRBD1	CASSQGTSTGGYEQYF	TGCGCCAGCAGCCAAGGAACCTCGACAGGGGGCTACGAGCAGTACTTC
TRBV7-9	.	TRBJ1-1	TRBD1	CASSLVSGQEEAFF	TGTGCCAGCAGCTTAGTATCGGGACAGGAAGAAGCTTTCTTT
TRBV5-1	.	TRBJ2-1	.	CASSNRDSEQFF	TGCGCCAGCAGCAACCGGGATAGTGAGCAGTTCTTC
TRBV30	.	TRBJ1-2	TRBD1	CAWSRGTGHRYGYTF	TGTGCCTGGAGTCGCGGGACAGGGCATCGCTATGGCTACACCTTC
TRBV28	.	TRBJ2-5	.	CASSLTGDQETQYF	TGTGCCAGCAGTCTAACAGGAGACCAAGAGACCCAGTACTTC
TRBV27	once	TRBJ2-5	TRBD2	CASSLRGPGLAGDGETQYF	TGTGCCAGCAGTTTACGGGGGCCGGGACTAGCGGGGGATGGGGAGACCCAGTACTTC
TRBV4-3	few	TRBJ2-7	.	CASSQDQYRAASYEQYF	TGCGCCAGCAGCCAAGATCAGTACAGGGCGGCCTCCTACGAGCAGTACTTC
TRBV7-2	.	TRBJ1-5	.	CASSLEQPNQPQHF	TGTGCCAGCAGCTTAGAACAGCCAAATCAGCCCCAGCACTTT
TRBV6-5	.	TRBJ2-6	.	CASGRGANVLTF	TGTGCCAGCGGGCGAGGGGCCAACGTCCTGACTTTC
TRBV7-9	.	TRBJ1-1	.	CASSLEAGATEAFF	TGTGCCAGCAGCTTAGAGGCAGGGGCCACTGAAGCTTTCTTT
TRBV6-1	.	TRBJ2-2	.	CASSAQGPNTGELFF	TGTGCCAGCAGTGCTCAGGGCCCGAACACCGGGGAGCTGTTTTTT
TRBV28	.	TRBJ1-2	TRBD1	CASSPRDRHIYGYTF	TGTGCCAGCAGTCCCCGGGACAGGCACATCTATGGCTACACCTTC
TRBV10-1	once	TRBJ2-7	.	CASSAGLGSDFYEQYF	TGCGCCAGCAGCGCTGGACTGGGATCCGATTTTTACGAGCAGTACTTC